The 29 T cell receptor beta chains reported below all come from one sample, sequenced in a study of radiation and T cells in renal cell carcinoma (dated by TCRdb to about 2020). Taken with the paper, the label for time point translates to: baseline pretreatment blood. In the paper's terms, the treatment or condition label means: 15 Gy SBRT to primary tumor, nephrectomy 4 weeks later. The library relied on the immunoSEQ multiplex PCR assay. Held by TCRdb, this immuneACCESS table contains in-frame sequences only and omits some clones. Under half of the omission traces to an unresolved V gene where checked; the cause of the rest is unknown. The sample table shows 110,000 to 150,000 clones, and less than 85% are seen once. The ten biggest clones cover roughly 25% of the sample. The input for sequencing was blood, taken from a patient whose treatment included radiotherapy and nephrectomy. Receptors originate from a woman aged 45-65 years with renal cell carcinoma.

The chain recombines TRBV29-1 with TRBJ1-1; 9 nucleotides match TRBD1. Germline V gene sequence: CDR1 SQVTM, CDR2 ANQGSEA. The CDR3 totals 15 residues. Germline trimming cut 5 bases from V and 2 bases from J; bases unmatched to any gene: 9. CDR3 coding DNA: TGCAGCGTTAACAGGGGGCAGCCAGCCAACACTGAAGCTTTCTTT. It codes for CSVNRGQPANTEAFF. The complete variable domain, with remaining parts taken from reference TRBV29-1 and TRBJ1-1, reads SAVISQKPSRDICQRGTSLTIQCQVDSQVTMMFWYRQQPGQSLTLIATANQGSEATYESGFVIDKFPISRPNLTFSTLTVSNMSPEDSSIYLCSVNRGQPANTEAFFGQGTRLTVV.

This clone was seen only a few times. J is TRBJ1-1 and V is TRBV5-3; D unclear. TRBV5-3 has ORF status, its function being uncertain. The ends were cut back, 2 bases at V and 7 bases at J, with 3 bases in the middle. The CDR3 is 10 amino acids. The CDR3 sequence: CARSFDEAFF. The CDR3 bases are TGTGCCAGAAGCTTCGATGAAGCTTTCTTT.

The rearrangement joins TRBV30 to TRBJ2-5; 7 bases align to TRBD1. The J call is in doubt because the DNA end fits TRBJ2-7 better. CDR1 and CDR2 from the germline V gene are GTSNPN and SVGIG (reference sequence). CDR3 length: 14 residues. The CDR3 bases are TGTGCCTGGAGTGTTGGAAGGGGGCACTACGAGCAGTACTTC. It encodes CAWSVGRGHYEQYF.

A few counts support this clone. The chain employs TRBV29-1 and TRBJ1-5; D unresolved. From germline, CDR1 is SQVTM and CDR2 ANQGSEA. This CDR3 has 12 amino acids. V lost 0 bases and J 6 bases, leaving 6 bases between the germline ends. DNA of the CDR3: TGCAGCGTTGAAGAAGGTGGTCAGCCCCAGCATTTT. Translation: CSVEEGGQPQHF.

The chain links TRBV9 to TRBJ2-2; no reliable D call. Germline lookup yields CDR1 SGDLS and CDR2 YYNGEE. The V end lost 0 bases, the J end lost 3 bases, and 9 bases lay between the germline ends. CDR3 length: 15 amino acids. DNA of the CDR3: TGTGCCAGCAGCGTAGGGAATTCAGACACCGGGGAGCTGTTTTTT. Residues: CASSVGNSDTGELFF.

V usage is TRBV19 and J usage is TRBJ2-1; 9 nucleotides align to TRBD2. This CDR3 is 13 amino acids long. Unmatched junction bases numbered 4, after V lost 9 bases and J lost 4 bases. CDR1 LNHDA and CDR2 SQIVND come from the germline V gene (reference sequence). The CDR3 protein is CASRLAVYNEQFF. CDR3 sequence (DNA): TGTGCCAGCCGACTAGCGGTTTACAATGAGCAGTTCTTC.

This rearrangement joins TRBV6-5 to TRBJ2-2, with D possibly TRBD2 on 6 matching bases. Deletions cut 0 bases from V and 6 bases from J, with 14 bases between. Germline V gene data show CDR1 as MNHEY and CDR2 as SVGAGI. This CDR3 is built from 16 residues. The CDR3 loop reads CASSYSMLAKSGELFF. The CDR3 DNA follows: TGTGCCAGCAGTTACTCGATGCTAGCGAAATCCGGGGAGCTGTTTTTT.

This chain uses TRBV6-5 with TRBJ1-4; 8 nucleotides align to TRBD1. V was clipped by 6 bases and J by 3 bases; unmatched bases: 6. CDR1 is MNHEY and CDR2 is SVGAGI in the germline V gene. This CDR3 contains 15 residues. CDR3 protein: CASRLDRGANEKLFF. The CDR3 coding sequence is TGTGCCAGCAGACTAGACAGGGGAGCTAATGAAAAACTGTTTTTT.

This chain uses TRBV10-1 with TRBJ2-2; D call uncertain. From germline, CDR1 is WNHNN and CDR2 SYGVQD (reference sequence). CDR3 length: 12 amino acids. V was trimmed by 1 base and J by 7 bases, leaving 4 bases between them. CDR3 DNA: TGCGCCAGCAGTGAGTTCGGCGGGGAGCTGTTTTTT. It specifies CASSEFGGELFF.

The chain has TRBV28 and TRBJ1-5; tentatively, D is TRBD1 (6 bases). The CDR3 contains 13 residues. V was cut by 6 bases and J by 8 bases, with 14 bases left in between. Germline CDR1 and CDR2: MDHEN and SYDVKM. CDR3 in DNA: TGTGCCAGCAGCACACAGGGTGTGAAGCCCCAGCATTTT. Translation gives CASSTQGVKPQHF. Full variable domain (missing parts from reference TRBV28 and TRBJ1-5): DVKVTQSSRYLVKRTGEKVFLECVQDMDHENMFWYRQDPGLGLRLIYFSYDVKMKEKGDIPEGYSVSREKKERFSLILESASTNQTSMYLCASSTQGVKPQHFGDGTRLSIL.

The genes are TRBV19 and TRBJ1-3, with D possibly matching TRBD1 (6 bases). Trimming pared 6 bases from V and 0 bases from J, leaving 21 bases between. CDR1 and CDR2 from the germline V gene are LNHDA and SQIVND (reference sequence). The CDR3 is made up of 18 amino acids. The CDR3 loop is CASRLGGTGLLSGNTIYF. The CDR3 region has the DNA TGTGCCAGTAGGCTCGGGGGAACAGGGCTACTCTCTGGAAACACCATATATTTT.

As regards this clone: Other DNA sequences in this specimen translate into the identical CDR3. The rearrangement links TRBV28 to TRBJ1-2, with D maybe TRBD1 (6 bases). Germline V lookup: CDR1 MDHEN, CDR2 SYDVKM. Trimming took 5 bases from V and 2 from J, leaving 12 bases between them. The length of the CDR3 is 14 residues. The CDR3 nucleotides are TGTGCCAGCAGTCTGGGGGCAGGGAACTATGGCTACACCTTC. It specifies CASSLGAGNYGYTF.

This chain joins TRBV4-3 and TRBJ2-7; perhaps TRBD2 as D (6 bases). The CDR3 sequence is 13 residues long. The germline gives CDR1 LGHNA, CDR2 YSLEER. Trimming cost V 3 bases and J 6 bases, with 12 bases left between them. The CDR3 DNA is TGCGCCAGCAGCCATACCTTGGGACTCGAGCAGTACTTC. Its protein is CASSHTLGLEQYF.

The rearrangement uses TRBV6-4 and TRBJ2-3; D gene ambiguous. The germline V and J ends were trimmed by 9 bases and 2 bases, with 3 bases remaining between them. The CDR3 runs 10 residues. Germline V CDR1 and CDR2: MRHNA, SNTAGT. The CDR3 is CARVTDTQYF. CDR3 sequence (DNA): TGTGCCAGAGTCACAGATACGCAGTATTTT.

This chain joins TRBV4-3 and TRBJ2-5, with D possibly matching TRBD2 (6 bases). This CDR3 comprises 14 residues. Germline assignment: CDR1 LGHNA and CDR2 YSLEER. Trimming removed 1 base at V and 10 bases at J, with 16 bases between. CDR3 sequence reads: CASSQGVGGDRQYF. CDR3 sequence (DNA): TGCGCCAGCAGCCAAGGTGTTGGAGGGGACCGCCAGTACTTC.

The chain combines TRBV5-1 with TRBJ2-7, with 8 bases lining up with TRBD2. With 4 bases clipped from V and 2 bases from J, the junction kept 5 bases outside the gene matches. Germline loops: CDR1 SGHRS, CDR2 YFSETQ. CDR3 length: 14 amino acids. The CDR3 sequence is CASSPGLETYEQYF. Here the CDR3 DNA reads TGCGCCAGCAGCCCGGGACTAGAGACCTACGAGCAGTACTTC.

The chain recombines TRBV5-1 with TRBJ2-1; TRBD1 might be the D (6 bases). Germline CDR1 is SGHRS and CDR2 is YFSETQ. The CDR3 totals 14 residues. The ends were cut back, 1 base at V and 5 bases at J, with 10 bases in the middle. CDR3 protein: CASSLNAGDNEQFF. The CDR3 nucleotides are TGCGCCAGCAGCTTGAACGCAGGGGACAATGAGCAGTTCTTC.

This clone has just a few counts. CDR3 in amino acids: CASSLNREGVEAFF. DNA for the CDR3: TGCGCCAGCAGCTTGAACAGGGAGGGTGTTGAAGCTTTCTTT. The chain links TRBV5-1 to TRBJ1-1; possibly TRBD1 for D (6 bases). The CDR3 extends over 14 amino acids. CDR1 is SGHRS, CDR2 YFSETQ, per germline. Between the trimmed V and J ends, which lost 1 base and 7 bases, there was a span of 14 bases. The complete variable domain, with remaining parts taken from reference TRBV5-1 and TRBJ1-1, reads KAGVTQTPRYLIKTRGQQVTLSCSPISGHRSVSWYQQTPGQGLQFLFEYFSETQRNKGNFPGRFSGRQFSNSRSEMNVSTLELGDSALYLCASSLNREGVEAFFGQGTRLTVV.

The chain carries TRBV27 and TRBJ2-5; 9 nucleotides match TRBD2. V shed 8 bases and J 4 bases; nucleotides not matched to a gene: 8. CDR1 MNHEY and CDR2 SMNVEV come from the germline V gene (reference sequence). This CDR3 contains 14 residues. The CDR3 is CASSSGDSRETQYF. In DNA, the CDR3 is TGTGCCAGCTCTAGCGGGGACTCTCGAGAGACCCAGTACTTC.

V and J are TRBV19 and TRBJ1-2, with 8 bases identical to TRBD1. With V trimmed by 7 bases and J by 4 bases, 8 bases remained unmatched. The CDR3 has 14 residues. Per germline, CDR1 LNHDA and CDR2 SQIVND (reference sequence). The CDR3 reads CASNLPGQVYGYTF. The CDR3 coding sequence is TGTGCCAGTAACTTACCGGGACAGGTCTATGGCTACACCTTC.

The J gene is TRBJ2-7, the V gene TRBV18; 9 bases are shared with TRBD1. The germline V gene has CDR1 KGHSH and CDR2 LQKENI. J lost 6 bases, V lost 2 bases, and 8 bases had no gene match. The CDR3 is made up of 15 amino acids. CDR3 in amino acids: CASSPGDRVSGEQYF. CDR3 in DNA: TGTGCCAGCTCACCAGGGGACAGGGTATCGGGCGAGCAGTACTTC.

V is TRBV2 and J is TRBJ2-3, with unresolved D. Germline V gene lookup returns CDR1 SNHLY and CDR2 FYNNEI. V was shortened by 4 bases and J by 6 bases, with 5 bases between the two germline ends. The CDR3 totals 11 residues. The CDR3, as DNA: TGTGCCAGCAGTGTTGAGGATACGCAGTATTTT. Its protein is CASSVEDTQYF.

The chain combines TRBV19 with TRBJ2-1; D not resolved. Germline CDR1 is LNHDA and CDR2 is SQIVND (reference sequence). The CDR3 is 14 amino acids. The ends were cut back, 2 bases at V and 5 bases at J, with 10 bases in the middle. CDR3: CASSIRQNDNEQFF. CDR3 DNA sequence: TGTGCCAGTAGTATACGTCAGAACGACAATGAGCAGTTCTTC.

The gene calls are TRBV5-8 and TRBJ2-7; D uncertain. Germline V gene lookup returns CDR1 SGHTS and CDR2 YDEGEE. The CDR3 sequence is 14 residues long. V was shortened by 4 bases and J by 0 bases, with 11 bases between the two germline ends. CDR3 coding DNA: TGTGCCAGCAGCCCCACCTACAGCTCCTACGAGCAGTACTTC. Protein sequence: CASSPTYSSYEQYF.

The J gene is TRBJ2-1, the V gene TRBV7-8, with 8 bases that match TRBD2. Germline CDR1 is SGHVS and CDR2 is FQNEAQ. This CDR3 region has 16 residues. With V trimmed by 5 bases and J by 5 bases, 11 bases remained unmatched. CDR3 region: CASSPSLTSVHNEQFF. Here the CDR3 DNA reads TGTGCCAGCAGCCCCAGCCTGACTAGCGTACACAATGAGCAGTTCTTC.

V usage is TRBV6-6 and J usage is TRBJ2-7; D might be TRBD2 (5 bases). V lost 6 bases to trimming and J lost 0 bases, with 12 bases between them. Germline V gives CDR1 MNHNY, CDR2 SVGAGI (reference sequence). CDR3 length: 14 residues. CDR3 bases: TGTGCCAGCAGCCCGGACGGGAACTCCTACGAGCAGTACTTC. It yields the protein CASSPDGNSYEQYF.

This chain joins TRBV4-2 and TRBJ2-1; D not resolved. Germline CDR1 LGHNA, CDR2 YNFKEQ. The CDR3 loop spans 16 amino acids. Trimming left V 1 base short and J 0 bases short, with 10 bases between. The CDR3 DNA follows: TGTGCCAGCAGCCAAGCTCAATACAGCTCCTACAATGAGCAGTTCTTC. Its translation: CASSQAQYSSYNEQFF.

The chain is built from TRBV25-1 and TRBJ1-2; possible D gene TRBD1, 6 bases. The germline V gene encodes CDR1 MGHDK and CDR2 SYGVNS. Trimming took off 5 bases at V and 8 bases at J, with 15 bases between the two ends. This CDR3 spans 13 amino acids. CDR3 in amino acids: CASSTGTSRGYTF. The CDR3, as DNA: TGTGCCAGCAGTACCGGGACAAGTCGAGGCTACACCTTC.

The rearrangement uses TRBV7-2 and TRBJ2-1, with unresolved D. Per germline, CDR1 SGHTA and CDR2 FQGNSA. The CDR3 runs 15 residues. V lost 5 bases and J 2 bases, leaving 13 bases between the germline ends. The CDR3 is CASSPQTATYNEQFF. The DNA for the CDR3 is TGTGCCAGCAGCCCTCAGACCGCTACCTACAATGAGCAGTTCTTC.